These 8 T cell receptor beta chains came from one sample sequenced in a study of T cell responses to AZD1222 COVID-19 vaccine. The repertoire was sequenced with immunoSEQ multiplex PCR; TCRdb's copy has only in-frame clones and lacks some. The sample records more than 60,000 clones, about four fifths being singletons. The sequencing here drew on peripheral blood, taken 28 days after the second AZD1222 dose. The source of these receptors is an adult who received the AZD1222 COVID-19 vaccine.

This chain links TRBV7-9 with TRBJ2-2, with D uncertain. V lost 3 bases to trimming and J lost 0 bases, with 8 bases between them. The CDR3 loop spans 15 amino acids. Germline assignment: CDR1 SEHNR and CDR2 FQNEAQ (reference sequence). As DNA, the CDR3 is TGTGCCAGCAGCTTGGTCCCAGCGAACACCGGGGAGCTGTTTTTT. Protein product: CASSLVPANTGELFF.

This clone was seen more than once but under ten times. The chain links TRBV28 to TRBJ2-1; the D call may be TRBD1 or TRBD2 (5 bases each). The CDR3 is 16 amino acids. The germline V gene encodes CDR1 MDHEN and CDR2 SYDVKM. V was clipped by 5 bases and J by 6 bases, with 20 bases between them. The CDR3 nucleotides read TGTGCCAGCAGTCCTCTAGGGACCAGAGCCTCCAATGAGCAGTTCTTC. It is translated as CASSPLGTRASNEQFF.

In nucleotides, the CDR3 is TGTGCCAGCACCCCCGCGTTAGCGCTGAGCACAGATACGCAGTATTTT. It translates to CASTPALALSTDTQYF. The chain is built from TRBV7-9 and TRBJ2-3, with D maybe TRBD2 (5 bases). V lost 7 bases, J lost 0 bases, and 17 bases lay in between. The length of the CDR3 is 16 residues. In germline, CDR1 is SEHNR, CDR2 FQNEAQ (reference sequence).

The rearrangement uses TRBV7-2 and TRBJ1-5; TRBD1 agrees at 7 bases. The CDR3 loop spans 15 amino acids. Losses at the gene ends were 4 bases for V and 4 bases for J; bases not matched to a gene: 7. Germline CDR1 is SGHTA and CDR2 is FQGNSA. Here the CDR3 reads CASSWAGGANQPQHF. DNA for the CDR3: TGTGCCAGCAGCTGGGCAGGGGGGGCGAATCAGCCCCAGCATTTT. Full variable domain (remainder filled in from reference TRBV7-2 and TRBJ1-5): GAGVSQSPSNKVTEKGKDVELRCDPISGHTALYWYRQSLGQGLEFLIYFQGNSAPDKSGLPSDRFSAERTGGSVSTLTIQRTQQEDSAVYLCASSWAGGANQPQHFGDGTRLSIL.

V gene TRBV3-1 (or the pseudogene TRBV3-2) combines with J gene TRBJ2-7, with TRBD2 as a possible D gene (6 bases). V dropped 1 base and J dropped 2 bases, with 12 bases sitting between them. Germline V gene lookup returns CDR1 LGHDT and CDR2 YNNKEL (reference sequence). CDR3 size: 15 residues. The CDR3 nucleotides read TGTGCCAGCAGCCAAGGGGTAGCGGCACCCTACGAGCAGTACTTC. The encoded protein is CASSQGVAAPYEQYF.

The chain combines TRBV6-5 with TRBJ1-6; the D gene is possibly TRBD1 (5 bases). The CDR3 covers 13 residues. Trimming stripped 5 bases from V and 14 bases from J, with 16 bases between. Germline V gene sequence: CDR1 MNHEY, CDR2 SVGAGI. The CDR3 reads CASSPGGERSLHF. Written as DNA, the CDR3 is TGTGCCAGCAGTCCGGGGGGGGAGCGATCCCTCCACTTT.

This chain joins TRBV24-1 and TRBJ2-7, with 11 nucleotides matching TRBD2. Germline lookup yields CDR1 KGHDR and CDR2 SFDVKD. The CDR3 covers 16 residues. Trimming took 2 bases from V and 2 from J; bases not matched to a gene: 4. The CDR3 DNA sequence: TGTGCCACCAGTGATTCTACTAGCGGGAGACCCTACGAGCAGTACTTC. Its protein is CATSDSTSGRPYEQYF.

The CDR3 spells CASSYGASGDNEQFF. DNA for the CDR3: TGTGCCAGCAGTTACGGGGCTAGCGGAGACAATGAGCAGTTCTTC. The genes are TRBV6-5 and TRBJ2-1, with TRBD2 identical over 7 bases. V dropped 2 bases and J dropped 5; count of bases not matched to a gene: 6. CDR1 and CDR2 (germline): MNHEY, SVGAGI. The CDR3 runs to 15 residues.